A selection of T cell receptor beta chains follows, all from one sample in a study of cytomegalovirus exposure and HLA in healthy donors. Libraries were prepared by immunoSEQ multiplex PCR; TCRdb keeps only in-frame clonotypes and omits some of them. The table lists 120,000 or so clones, 65% to 80% of them singletons. The sample taken for sequencing was PBMCs. The receptors derive from a human donor in good health. The CDR3 runs from the conserved cysteine through the conserved F or W. The D gene is left open where the match is weak. Expanded clones get a size class; other rows say once, few or many, or leave the size out.

>NA|TRBJ1-4|TRBV5-4|NA
CASSSSDPPRNEKLFF
TGTGCCAGCAGCTCCTCCGATCCCCCACGGAATGAAAAACTGTTTTTT
>NA|TRBJ2-1|TRBV6-5|NA
CASSLSGHPNEQFF
TGTGCCAGCAGCCTCTCCGGTCACCCAAATGAGCAGTTCTTC
>TRBD1|TRBJ1-5|TRBV4-1|NA
CASSQDDRDGSNQPQHF
TGCGCCAGCAGCCAAGATGACAGGGACGGGAGCAATCAGCCCCAGCATTTT
>NA|TRBJ2-2|TRBV6-1|NA
CASSEAGGPTGELFF
TGTGCCAGCAGTGAAGCGGGGGGGCCCACCGGGGAGCTGTTTTTT
>TRBD1|TRBJ2-2|TRBV19|NA
CASRGTVAGELFF
TGTGCCAGTAGGGGGACAGTGGCCGGGGAGCTGTTTTTT
>NA|TRBJ1-2|TRBV5-1|NA
CASSLGQTDRFFGYTF
TGCGCCAGCAGCTTGGGTCAGACAGATAGGTTTTTCGGCTACACCTTC
>NA|TRBJ1-1|TRBV2|NA
CATDGGTEAFF
TGTGCCACCGATGGGGGGACTGAAGCTTTCTTT
>NA|TRBJ2-7|TRBV5-1|NA
CASSLNTGPYEQYF
TGCGCCAGCAGCCTTAATACAGGACCCTACGAGCAGTACTTC
>NA|TRBJ1-1|TRBV6-5|NA
CASNRGGSNTEAFF
TGTGCCAGCAACCGAGGGGGATCGAACACTGAAGCTTTCTTT
>TRBD2|TRBJ2-7|TRBV5-6|NA
CASSLGGEGYEQYF
TGTGCCAGCAGCTTGGGAGGGGAGGGTTACGAGCAGTACTTC
>TRBD2|TRBJ2-7|TRBV6-6|NA
CASSLLAGGTYEQYF
TGTGCCAGCAGTCTATTAGCGGGGGGTACCTACGAGCAGTACTTC
>TRBD1|TRBJ1-6|TRBV9|NA
CASSVGDRIRSYNSPLHF
TGTGCCAGCAGCGTAGGGGACAGGATTAGGTCCTATAATTCACCCCTCCACTTT
>NA|TRBJ1-2|TRBV7-9|NA
CASNRGSGYYGYTF
TGTGCCAGCAACCGAGGATCAGGGTACTATGGCTACACCTTC
>TRBD2|TRBJ2-7|TRBV7-2|NA
CASRVGQGGPYEQYF
TGTGCCAGCAGAGTCGGGCAGGGAGGGCCCTACGAGCAGTACTTC
>NA|TRBJ2-7|TRBV28|NA
CASREGAAYEQYF
TGTGCCAGCAGGGAGGGGGCTGCCTACGAGCAGTACTTC
>TRBD2|TRBJ2-2|TRBV2|once
CASSESGGLTGELFF
TGTGCCAGCAGTGAGAGCGGGGGGCTAACCGGGGAGCTGTTTTTT
>NA|TRBJ2-5|TRBV7-3|NA
CASSLNSGETQYF
TGTGCCAGCAGCTTAAACAGTGGAGAGACCCAGTACTTC
>NA|TRBJ1-3|TRBV5-8|NA
CASSLYGSGNTIYF
TGTGCCAGCAGCTTGTACGGCTCTGGAAACACCATATATTTT
>TRBD1|TRBJ1-3|TRBV5-6|NA
CASSFARTGVGNTIYF
TGTGCCAGCAGCTTCGCAAGAACAGGGGTTGGAAACACCATATATTTT